These 11 T cell receptor beta chains were sequenced from one sample in a study of T cell responses to AZD1222 COVID-19 vaccine. The protocol was immunoSEQ multiplex PCR, while the TCRdb copy is restricted to in-frame clones and leaves out a portion. Here the sample spans approximately 72,000 clones, 80% to 90% being singletons. The sample consisted of peripheral blood, taken 28 days after the second AZD1222 dose. Source of these receptors: an adult who received the AZD1222 COVID-19 vaccine.

This chain connects TRBV24-1 to TRBJ2-3, with TRBD1 matching 10 bases. V shed 0 bases and J 2 bases; nucleotides not matched to a gene: 13. Germline V gene data show CDR1 as KGHDR and CDR2 as SFDVKD. The CDR3 has 20 residues. CDR3 bases: TGTGCCACCAGTGATTTGTATCTTGGGACGGGACAGGGGAACACAGATACGCAGTATTTT. It is translated as CATSDLYLGTGQGNTDTQYF.

This clone was recorded once. The rearrangement joins TRBV7-8 to TRBJ2-5; D may be TRBD2 (7 bases). The CDR3 consists of 14 residues. Trimming removed 5 bases from V and 5 bases from J, with 15 bases in between. CDR1 and CDR2 (germline): SGHVS, FQNEAQ. The CDR3 DNA is TGTGCCAGCAGCCTCCCGGGGGGCCTTGAGACCCAGTACTTC. Its protein is CASSLPGGLETQYF.

The chain uses TRBV9 and TRBJ2-3; 14 positions match TRBD2. V lost 4 bases and J lost 4; bases outside the gene matches: 5. The germline V gene has CDR1 SGDLS and CDR2 YYNGEE. This CDR3 is 16 amino acids long. The CDR3 nucleotides are TGTGCCAGCAGCCCGGGACTAGCGGGAGTGGCAGATACGCAGTATTTT. Protein sequence: CASSPGLAGVADTQYF.

The V and J genes are TRBV3-1 (or the pseudogene TRBV3-2) and TRBJ2-7; 13 nucleotides agree with TRBD2. Per the germline V gene, CDR1 is LGHDT and CDR2 is YNNKEL (reference sequence). Trimming at V came to 5 bases and at J to 0 bases, leaving 4 bases not matched to a gene. The CDR3 runs 16 residues. The DNA for the CDR3 is TGTGCCAGCAGCAGGACTAGCGGGGGTACCTCCTACGAGCAGTACTTC. Translated, it gives CASSRTSGGTSYEQYF.

This clone was observed once. The chain employs TRBV6-5 and TRBJ1-6; 9 bases map to TRBD1. The germline gives CDR1 MNHEY, CDR2 SVGAGI. V gave up 5 bases and J gave up 6 bases; unmatched junction bases: 2. CDR3 length: 14 residues. The CDR3 loop reads CASSPGQGNSPLHF. The DNA of the CDR3 is TGTGCCAGCAGTCCGGGACAGGGTAATTCACCCCTCCACTTT.

The J gene is TRBJ2-2, the V gene TRBV29-1; D perhaps matches TRBD2 (6 bases). The CDR3 has 13 amino acids. The germline V gene encodes CDR1 SQVTM and CDR2 ANQGSEA. V was shortened by 5 bases and J by 2 bases, with 9 bases between the two germline ends. This chain's CDR3 is CSVRTINTGELFF. In nucleotides, the CDR3 is TGCAGCGTTCGGACTATAAACACCGGGGAGCTGTTTTTT.

The chain joins TRBV30 to TRBJ2-2; a possible D gene is TRBD1 (6 bases). The CDR3 runs to 15 residues. The germline CDR1 and CDR2 sequences are GTSNPN and SVGIG (reference sequence). Trimming took 3 bases from V and 7 from J, leaving 18 bases between them. CDR3 amino acids: CAWSHPGQRGGELFF. The CDR3 bases are TGTGCCTGGAGCCACCCGGGACAAAGGGGCGGGGAGCTGTTTTTT.

This chain connects TRBV6-1 to TRBJ1-5; D is unresolved. This CDR3 region has 15 residues. Trimming took off 3 bases at V and 1 base at J, with 10 bases between the two ends. Per germline, CDR1 MNHNS and CDR2 SASEGT. In DNA, the CDR3 is TGTGCCAGCAGTGAGGTCAGCCTAAGCAATCAGCCCCAGCATTTT. Amino acid sequence: CASSEVSLSNQPQHF.

The V gene is TRBV18, the J gene TRBJ2-3; 7 nucleotides align to TRBD2. Germline values: CDR1 KGHSH, CDR2 LQKENI. V shed 6 bases, J shed 6 bases, and the junction held 6 bases outside the gene matches. The CDR3 spans 13 residues. This CDR3 reads CASSLQAGDTQYF. DNA for the CDR3: TGTGCCAGCTCCCTCCAAGCGGGGGATACGCAGTATTTT.

About this clone itself: Within the sample, other DNA sequences also encode this same CDR3. This chain joins TRBV11-3 and TRBJ2-1; D unresolved. CDR3 size: 12 residues. Germline V CDR1 and CDR2: SGHNT, YENEEA. Trimming took off 1 base at V and 5 bases at J, with 3 bases between the two ends. In DNA form, the CDR3 reads TGTGCCAGCAGCTTAGGTGACAATGAGCAGTTCTTC. This gives the protein CASSLGDNEQFF.

The chain employs TRBV7-3 and TRBJ2-1; TRBD2 aligns across 13 bases. With 5 bases clipped from V and 6 bases from J, the junction kept 1 base outside the gene matches. Germline assignment: CDR1 SGHTA and CDR2 FQGTGA. This CDR3 spans 14 amino acids. The CDR3 protein is CASSTSGRVNEQFF. In DNA, the CDR3 is TGTGCCAGCAGCACTAGCGGGAGGGTCAATGAGCAGTTCTTC.